This TCR beta chain originates from a study of cytomegalovirus exposure and HLA in healthy donors. 13 Jbeta primers and 60 Vbeta primers were used for the PCR. This table comes from immunoSEQ multiplex PCR, and its TCRdb copy is limited to in-frame clones, with some not included. The sample yields 120,000 or so clones, roughly 80% seen once. Findings and caveats of the study: A link between a missense DCLRE1C variant and TCR beta V- and J-gene trimming emerged from a later analysis. The authors later found TCR association rates varying by HLA locus, with DRB1 most and HLA-C fewest.

The donors were healthy bone marrow donors. The count of this clone is one. The antigen is undetermined. The ends lost 5 bases at V and 5 bases at J; junction bases unmatched: 13. Germline V lookup: CDR1 SEHNR, CDR2 FQNEAQ (reference sequence). CDR3 length: 17 amino acids. The sequenced sample was PBMCs. The clonotype was recovered from a man aged 35-49 years in good health and CMV-seronegative. The chain is built from TRBV7-9 and TRBJ2-1; 9 positions match TRBD2. In nucleotides, the CDR3 is TGTGCCAGCAGCCCCCGGATAGCGGGAGTAATAGACAATGAGCAGTTCTTC. Its protein product is CASSPRIAGVIDNEQFF.